Included here is one T cell receptor (beta chain) sequence, with context. Its antigen is not yet known. Base qualities are not recorded, but no much larger clone differs from it by a single base. This sample stems from a study of blood T cell repertoires in COVID-19 (dated by TCRdb to 2020 to 2022). Regarding the study in general: Collaborator samples came from the United States, Italy and Spain and covered acute and convalescent phases of COVID-19. The repertoires were released in a freely available public database meant as a resource for research on the immune response to SARS-CoV-2. The material from the prospective study consisted of cDNA or gDNA derived from T cells, B-cell-depleted T cells, or PBMCs. The sample metadata nearly always contained a de-identified subject ID, COVID-19 status, age in years and sex. The samples were drawn from two sources: the first 160 participants of the ongoing ImmuneRACE study, and 1,000 to 1,500 subjects contributed by 6 global collaborators. Deeply sampled blood TCRbeta repertoires from subjects exposed to, actively infected with, or recovered from COVID-19 were included in the dataset. Where available, HLA class I and class II types were obtained from metadata supplied by the sample provider rather than from assay-based typing. The study at large found these results: The amount of clinical and demographic metadata varied by source and participant and was provided uncurated.

In the prospective study, participants were about 18 to 95 years old, resided in about two dozen geographic areas of the United States, and were enrolled through a virtual design. Cohort assignment in the prospective study relied on participant-reported clinical history from a screening survey and a study questionnaire. Each participant in the prospective study had whole blood, serum and a nasopharyngeal or oropharyngeal swab collected by mobile phlebotomists. Prospective study participants could optionally give additional blood draws and questionnaires over an approximately 2-month period. Before DNA extraction, prospective study blood samples were shipped either frozen or at room temperature. The immunoSEQ Assay, a bias-controlled multiplex PCR, was used to amplify TCRbeta CDR3 regions from genomic DNA. The paper's data handling went like this. Nucleated cell counts per sample were estimated from amplification of reference gene primers within the assay. To quantify the absolute abundance of each unique TCRbeta CDR3 rearrangement, sequence reads were collapsed and filtered. For each sample, productive Simpson clonality was calculated by taking the square root of Simpson's diversity index across productive rearrangements. In its TCRdb copy, this immuneACCESS table keeps in-frame sequences only and misses some clones. Where compared with another copy, unresolved V genes explain less than half of these, and the others have no known cause. The V and J calls and clone size come from that table; D and trimming were worked out from the DNA. The sample contains some 260,000 clones, around four fifths of them found a single time. Under 5% of the sample lies in the top ten.

The clonotype comes from a young man with acute COVID-19. Sequences were obtained from PBMCs or T cells enriched from blood (not recorded which).

The bases read TGTGCCACCAGCAGGGCCGGGACTAATCAGCCCCAGCATTTT. Translation gives CATSRAGTNQPQHF. The chain employs TRBV15 and TRBJ1-5; the D region possibly corresponds to TRBD1 (5 bases align). There are 14 amino acids in the CDR3, from cysteine to phenylalanine inclusive. Only the CDR3 DNA stays, 42 bases, in frame from base 1. Via the germline V gene (reference sequence), CDR1 is LNHNV and CDR2 YYDKDF. At the junction V is shortened by 3 bases and J by 4 bases, with 10 bases in between.